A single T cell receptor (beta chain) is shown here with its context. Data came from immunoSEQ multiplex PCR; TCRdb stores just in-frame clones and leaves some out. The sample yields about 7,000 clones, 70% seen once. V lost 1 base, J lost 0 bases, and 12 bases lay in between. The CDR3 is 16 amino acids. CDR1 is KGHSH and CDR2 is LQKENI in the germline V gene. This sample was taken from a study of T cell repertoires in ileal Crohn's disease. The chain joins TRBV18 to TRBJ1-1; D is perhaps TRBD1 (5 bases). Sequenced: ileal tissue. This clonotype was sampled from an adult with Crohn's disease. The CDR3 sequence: CASSPQGIRMNTEAFF. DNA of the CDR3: TGTGCCAGCTCACCACAGGGGATACGTATGAACACTGAAGCTTTCTTT.